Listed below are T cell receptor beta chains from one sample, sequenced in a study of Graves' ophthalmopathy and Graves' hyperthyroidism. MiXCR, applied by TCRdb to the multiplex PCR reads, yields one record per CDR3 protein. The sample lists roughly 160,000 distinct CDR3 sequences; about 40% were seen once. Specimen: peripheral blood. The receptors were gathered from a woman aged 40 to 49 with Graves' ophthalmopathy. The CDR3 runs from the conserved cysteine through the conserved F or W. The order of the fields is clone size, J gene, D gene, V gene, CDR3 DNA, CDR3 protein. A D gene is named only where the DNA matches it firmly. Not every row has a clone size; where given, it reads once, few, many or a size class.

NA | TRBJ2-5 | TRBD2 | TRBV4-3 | TGCGCCAGCAGCCAACTGACTAGCGGGAGACAAGAGACCCAGTACTTC | CASSQLTSGRQETQYF
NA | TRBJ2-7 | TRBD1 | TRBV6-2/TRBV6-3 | TGTGCCAGCAGTTCCGATGTGGTTGGGACAGAATATTTCTACGAGCAGTACTTC | CASSSDVVGTEYFYEQYF
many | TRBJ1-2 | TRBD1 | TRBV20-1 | TGCAGTGCTAGAGATCTTGGACAGGACTATGGCTACACCTTC | CSARDLGQDYGYTF
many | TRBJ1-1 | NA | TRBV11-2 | TGTGCCAGTATCAACAGGCCAGGACAAAACACTGAAGCTTTCTTT | CASINRPGQNTEAFF
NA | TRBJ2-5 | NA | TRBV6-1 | TGTGCCAGCCAGGGGCTAGCGGAGACCCAGTACTTC | CASQGLAETQYF
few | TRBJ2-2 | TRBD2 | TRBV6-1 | TGTGCCAGCAGTGAAGGGACTAGATCCGGGGAGCTGTTTTTT | CASSEGTRSGELFF
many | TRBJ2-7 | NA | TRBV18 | TGTGCCAGCTCACCACCACCGGACGCAAACTACGAGCAGTACTTC | CASSPPPDANYEQYF
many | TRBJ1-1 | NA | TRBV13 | TGTGCCAGCAGCTTAGTAAATCGGGCAGGGAACACTGAAGCTTTCTTT | CASSLVNRAGNTEAFF
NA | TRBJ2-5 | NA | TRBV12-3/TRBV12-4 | TGTGCCAGCAGCTGGACAGAACAAGAGACCCAGTACTTC | CASSWTEQETQYF
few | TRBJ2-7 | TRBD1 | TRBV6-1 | TGTGCCAGCCCTAGACAGGGATCGGACGAGCAGTACTTC | CASPRQGSDEQYF
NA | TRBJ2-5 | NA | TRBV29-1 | TGCAGCGTTAACAGGGATTTCCAAGAGACCCAGTACTTC | CSVNRDFQETQYF
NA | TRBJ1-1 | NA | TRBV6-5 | TGTGCCGGCAGTTACTTGGGTTCTGGAACTGAAGCTTTCTTT | CAGSYLGSGTEAFF
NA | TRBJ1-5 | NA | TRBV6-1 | TGTGCCAGCAGACAAGACAGAGATCAGCCCCAGCATTTT | CASRQDRDQPQHF
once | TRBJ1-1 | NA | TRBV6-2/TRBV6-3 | TGTGCCAGCAGTTACAGTTTTTACAGGGAAGCTTTCTTT | CASSYSFYREAFF
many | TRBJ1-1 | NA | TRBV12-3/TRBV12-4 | TGTGCCAGCAGTTCCCCAGGACAGATGAACACTGAAGCTTTCTTT | CASSSPGQMNTEAFF
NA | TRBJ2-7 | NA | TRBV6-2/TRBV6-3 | TGTGCCAGCAGTTACAATGGACTACTCTACTCACCTCCTTCCGAGCAGTACTTC | CASSYNGLLYSPPSEQYF
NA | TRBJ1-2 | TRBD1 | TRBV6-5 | TGTGCCAGCAGTTACTCCGGAGGGGGCAAGAACTATGGCTACACCTTC | CASSYSGGGKNYGYTF
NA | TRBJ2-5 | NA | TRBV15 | TGTGCCACCAGCAGAGATGTGATGGAGACCCAGTACTTC | CATSRDVMETQYF
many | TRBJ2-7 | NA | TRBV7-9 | TGTGCCAGCAGCATGGGGGAAAGCTCCTACGAGCAGTACTTC | CASSMGESSYEQYF
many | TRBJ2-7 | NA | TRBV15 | TGTGCCACCAGCAGAGGGACTGCTGAGCAGTACTTC | CATSRGTAEQYF
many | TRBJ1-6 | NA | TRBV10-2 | TGCGCCAGCAGGGGGGGTTCACCCCTCCACTTT | CASRGGSPLHF
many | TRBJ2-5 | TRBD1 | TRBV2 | TGTGCCAGCACCGACCCGGGACAGGGGACGGAGACCCAGTACTTC | CASTDPGQGTETQYF
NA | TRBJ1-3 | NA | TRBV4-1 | TGCGCCAGCAGCCGAGGCCAAGAGGACACCATATATTTT | CASSRGQEDTIYF
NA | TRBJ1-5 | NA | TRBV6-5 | TGTGCCAGCAGTTACCCAGGGAGGGCTGATCAGCCCCAGCATTTT | CASSYPGRADQPQHF
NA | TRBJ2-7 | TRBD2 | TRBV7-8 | TGTGCCAGCAGCTTACAGGGACTAGCAGACGAGCAGTACTTC | CASSLQGLADEQYF
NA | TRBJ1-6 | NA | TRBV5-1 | TGCGCCAGCACCTTCGATTTCGTCTCCTATAATTCACCCCTCCACTTT | CASTFDFVSYNSPLHF
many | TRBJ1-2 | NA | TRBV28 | TGTGCCAGCCATATTGCCACCGGGACGAGTGGCTACACCTTC | CASHIATGTSGYTF
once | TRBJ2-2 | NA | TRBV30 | TGTGCCTGGGGGCTAGCAGTCACCGGGGAGCTGTTTTTT | CAWGLAVTGELFF
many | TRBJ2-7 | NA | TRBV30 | TGTGCCTGGGGGGTGGACATCGGATCCTACGAGCAGTACTTC | CAWGVDIGSYEQYF
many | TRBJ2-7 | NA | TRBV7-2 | TGTGCCAGCAGCCCCCCTAGCAGCCCCGAGCAGTACTTC | CASSPPSSPEQYF
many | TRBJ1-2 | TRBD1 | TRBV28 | TGTGCCAGCAGTTTTACAGGGGACTACCTCTATGGCTACACCTTC | CASSFTGDYLYGYTF
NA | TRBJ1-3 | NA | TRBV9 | TGTGCCAGCAGCGTAGCTGACACCAGCTCTGGAAACACCATATATTTT | CASSVADTSSGNTIYF
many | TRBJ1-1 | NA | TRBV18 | TGTGCCAGCTCCTCCGGGGAGGCGGCTTTCTTT | CASSSGEAAFF
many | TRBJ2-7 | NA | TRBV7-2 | TGTGCCAGCAGCCCAAAACAGCGCCCATCCTACGAGCAGTACTTC | CASSPKQRPSYEQYF
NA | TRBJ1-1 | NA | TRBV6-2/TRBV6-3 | TGTGCCAGCAGTTACTGGGGCAGGGTTGCTGAAGCTTTCTTT | CASSYWGRVAEAFF
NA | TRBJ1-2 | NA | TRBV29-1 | TGCAGCGTTTACGGCGCTAACTATGGCTACACCTTC | CSVYGANYGYTF
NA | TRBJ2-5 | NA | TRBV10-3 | TGTGCCATCAGTGAACACGGCCAAGAGACCCAGTACTTC | CAISEHGQETQYF